The clone carrying this TCR beta chain was picked up a small number of times. This sample is drawn from a study of blood T cells in healthy people across ages. For the study at large: About one barcoded beta molecule per two T cells came from capture by template switching.

The donors, healthy Caucasians from Russia, were aged roughly 6 to 90. Total RNA was isolated from each sample in quantities of at least 6 micrograms. CDR1 and CDR2 (germline): SGHTA, FQGNSA. The CDR3 is 12 amino acids. V shed 7 bases, J shed 6 bases, and the junction held 6 bases outside the gene matches. Through a sample-barcoded 5' primer and a J-beta primer mix, a second PCR was run for roughly 7 to 11 cycles. TCRdb used MiXCR to reprocess the 5' RACE reads, holding one entry per CDR3 protein. Of hundreds of thousands of distinct CDR3 sequences listed, under 25% were seen once; the top ten hold under 4%.

The TCR originated in a man aged 65 to 79 in good health. The chain is built from TRBV7-2 and TRBJ2-7; 7 bases map to TRBD1. Sequencing was done on a sample of blood. The CDR3 DNA is TGTGCCAGCACCCCGACAGGGACCGAGCAGTACTTC. Its protein is CASTPTGTEQYF. Combining the CDR3 with reference TRBV7-2 and TRBJ2-7 gives the whole variable domain GAGVSQSPSNKVTEKGKDVELRCDPISGHTALYWYRQSLGQGLEFLIYFQGNSAPDKSGLPSDRFSAERTGGSVSTLTIQRTQQEDSAVYLCASTPTGTEQYFGPGTRLTVT.